A selection of T cell receptor beta chains follows, all from one sample in a study of blood T cell repertoires in COVID-19. Repertoires were generated with immunoSEQ multiplex PCR, while TCRdb's copy carries only in-frame clones and drops some. This table holds some 320,000 clones, approximately 87% found once. Sequencing used PBMCs or T cells enriched from blood (not recorded which). The receptors stem from a woman aged 25 to 39 who had recovered from COVID-19. Both conserved end residues are part of each CDR3. Fields, in order: clone size, J gene, V gene, D gene, CDR3 DNA, CDR3 protein. A D gene is named only where the DNA matches it firmly. Only part of the rows carry a size: once, few, many, or a class if the clone is expanded.

size: .
J: TRBJ2-3
V: TRBV12-3/TRBV12-4
D: .
DNA: TGTGCCAGCAGTGATGAGAGGGGGGATACGCAGTATTTT
CDR3: CASSDERGDTQYF

size: .
J: TRBJ1-2
V: TRBV5-1
D: .
DNA: TGCGCCAGCAGCCCGGGCGGGGCTAACTATGGCTACACCTTC
CDR3: CASSPGGANYGYTF

size: .
J: TRBJ2-5
V: TRBV6-2/TRBV6-3
D: .
DNA: TGTGCCAGCAGTCCCGTGGGGGGCCAAGAGACCCAGTACTTC
CDR3: CASSPVGGQETQYF

size: .
J: TRBJ2-7
V: TRBV11-2
D: .
DNA: TGTGCCAGCACCCTAGGACCTGACAGTTCCTACGAGCAGTACTTC
CDR3: CASTLGPDSSYEQYF

size: once
J: TRBJ2-7
V: TRBV5-4
D: TRBD1
DNA: TGTGCCAGCAGCTTGGAGGGACAGGGGGCGGACGAGCAGTACTTC
CDR3: CASSLEGQGADEQYF

size: .
J: TRBJ2-5
V: TRBV5-4
D: .
DNA: TGTGCCAGCAGCCAGGGGGGTATGGAAGAGACCCAGTACTTC
CDR3: CASSQGGMEETQYF

size: .
J: TRBJ1-2
V: TRBV13
D: TRBD1
DNA: TGTGCCAGCAGCTGGGGGACAGTAGAGGGCTATGGCTACACCTTC
CDR3: CASSWGTVEGYGYTF

size: few
J: TRBJ2-1
V: TRBV11-1
D: .
DNA: TGTGCCAGCAGCTTAATTCCAGGCCACAATGAGCAGTTCTTC
CDR3: CASSLIPGHNEQFF

size: .
J: TRBJ2-7
V: TRBV7-9
D: .
DNA: TGTGCCAGCAGCCCCCTGGGGAGCTCCTACGAGCAGTACTTC
CDR3: CASSPLGSSYEQYF

size: .
J: TRBJ1-1
V: TRBV3-1/TRBV3-2
D: .
DNA: TGTGCCAGCAGCCATCGAGATGCTGAAGCTTTCTTT
CDR3: CASSHRDAEAFF

size: few
J: TRBJ1-1
V: TRBV12-3/TRBV12-4
D: TRBD1
DNA: TGTGCCAGCAGTAAGACAGGGCGCACTGAAGCTTTCTTT
CDR3: CASSKTGRTEAFF

size: .
J: TRBJ2-3
V: TRBV11-2
D: .
DNA: TGTGCCAGCAGCTACCTCGTAGGGAGTTCAGATACGCAGTATTTT
CDR3: CASSYLVGSSDTQYF

size: .
J: TRBJ1-1
V: TRBV5-1
D: TRBD1
DNA: TGCGCCAGCAGTTTTTCCGGGACAGGGAACACTGAAGCTTTCTTT
CDR3: CASSFSGTGNTEAFF

size: .
J: TRBJ1-2
V: TRBV5-1
D: .
DNA: TGCGCCAGCAGCTTGGGGGGCAGCCTTGGCTATGGCTACACCTTC
CDR3: CASSLGGSLGYGYTF

size: once
J: TRBJ1-2
V: TRBV5-6
D: .
DNA: TGTGCCAGCTCCTACTCGACAGGAGCCGCGTTAAGTGGCTACACCTTC
CDR3: CASSYSTGAALSGYTF

size: .
J: TRBJ2-3
V: TRBV4-2
D: TRBD1
DNA: TGTGCCAGCAGCCAAGATTTGAGGACAGGGGGTGGCCCAGATACGCAGTATTTT
CDR3: CASSQDLRTGGGPDTQYF

size: few
J: TRBJ1-2
V: TRBV7-9
D: .
DNA: TGTGCCAGCAGCCCCCAGAAGAATGGCTACACCTTC
CDR3: CASSPQKNGYTF

size: .
J: TRBJ1-5
V: TRBV27
D: TRBD1
DNA: TGTGCCAGCTCCGGGACAGGGGTTCAGCCCCAGCATTTT
CDR3: CASSGTGVQPQHF

size: .
J: TRBJ1-5
V: TRBV27
D: .
DNA: TGTGCCAGCAGTTTATCCCTTGCGGGGACCCAGCATTTT
CDR3: CASSLSLAGTQHF

size: .
J: TRBJ1-1
V: TRBV5-1
D: .
DNA: TGCGCCAGCAGCCGGACACGGGCCTCTGAAGCTTTCTTT
CDR3: CASSRTRASEAFF

size: .
J: TRBJ1-1
V: TRBV5-4
D: TRBD1
DNA: TGTGCCAGCAGCCCACAGGGGATAATGAACACTGAAGCTTTCTTT
CDR3: CASSPQGIMNTEAFF

size: .
J: TRBJ2-2
V: TRBV9
D: .
DNA: TGTGCCAGCGACCGGGGAGGGGAGCTGTTTTTT
CDR3: CASDRGGELFF

size: .
J: TRBJ1-3
V: TRBV19
D: TRBD1
DNA: TGTGCCAGTACCGACAGGGGTTGGGAAAACACCATATATTTT
CDR3: CASTDRGWENTIYF

size: .
J: TRBJ2-7
V: TRBV27
D: .
DNA: TGTGCCAGCGGGCCTGGAGGGGAGCAGTACTTC
CDR3: CASGPGGEQYF

size: once
J: TRBJ1-3
V: TRBV6-5
D: .
DNA: TGTGCCAGCAGCCCAAGCTTTGGAAACACCATATATTTT
CDR3: CASSPSFGNTIYF

size: .
J: TRBJ1-4
V: TRBV10-1
D: .
DNA: TGCGCCAGCAGTGATCAGGGAATGAACGGTGAAAAACTGTTTTTT
CDR3: CASSDQGMNGEKLFF

size: .
J: TRBJ1-6
V: TRBV3-1/TRBV3-2
D: .
DNA: TGTGCCAGCAGCCATAGCCGGGACACAGTCCCTCCCTATAATTCACCCCTCCACTTT
CDR3: CASSHSRDTVPPYNSPLHF

size: once
J: TRBJ2-7
V: TRBV7-9
D: TRBD1
DNA: TGTGCCAGCAGCCACCGGGACAGGGGCTCCCGTCTCTCCTACGAGCAGTACTTC
CDR3: CASSHRDRGSRLSYEQYF

size: .
J: TRBJ2-3
V: TRBV3-1/TRBV3-2
D: TRBD2
DNA: TGTGCCAGCAGCCCCGGGGGGTCTTTCACAGATACGCAGTATTTT
CDR3: CASSPGGSFTDTQYF

size: .
J: TRBJ1-2
V: TRBV28
D: .
DNA: TGTGCCAGCAACCCTCAAATGTCGGGCTATGGCTACACCTTC
CDR3: CASNPQMSGYGYTF

size: .
J: TRBJ2-5
V: TRBV6-6
D: TRBD1
DNA: TGTGCCAGCAGTCGAAAACCCGGGACAGGGGGCGCGGAGACCCAGTACTTC
CDR3: CASSRKPGTGGAETQYF

size: few
J: TRBJ1-4
V: TRBV2
D: TRBD1
DNA: TGTGCCAGCAGGTCTTCAGGGGGTAATGAAAAACTGTTTTTT
CDR3: CASRSSGGNEKLFF

size: .
J: TRBJ2-7
V: TRBV27
D: .
DNA: TGTGCCAGCAGGAAGAACTGGGAGGACGAGCAGTACTTC
CDR3: CASRKNWEDEQYF

size: .
J: TRBJ1-2
V: TRBV11-2
D: TRBD1
DNA: TGTGCCAGCAGGCACAACAGGGGATCCAACTATGGCTACACCTTC
CDR3: CASRHNRGSNYGYTF

size: .
J: TRBJ2-1
V: TRBV4-1
D: .
DNA: TGCGCCAGCAGCCAAGATGGTTCCTCGTCTAACAATGAGCAGTTCTTC
CDR3: CASSQDGSSSNNEQFF

size: .
J: TRBJ1-1
V: TRBV7-8
D: .
DNA: TGTGCCAGCAGCTTATTGTATGCCCGCGCTGAAGCTTTCTTT
CDR3: CASSLLYARAEAFF

size: .
J: TRBJ1-1
V: TRBV29-1
D: .
DNA: TGCAGCGTTGTCAGGGCGAACACTGAAGCTTTCTTT
CDR3: CSVVRANTEAFF

size: .
J: TRBJ1-4
V: TRBV10-3
D: .
DNA: TGTGCCACCAGTACCGGGAATAATGAAAAACTGTTTTTT
CDR3: CATSTGNNEKLFF

size: few
J: TRBJ1-2
V: TRBV27
D: TRBD1
DNA: TGTGCCAGCAGTCCAATATTCCCGGACAGGGGGCGCAGGGGCTACACCTTC
CDR3: CASSPIFPDRGRRGYTF

size: .
J: TRBJ2-3
V: TRBV5-4
D: .
DNA: TGTGCCAGCAGTCCGGGGGAGGGGGACTACTTTGATACGCAGTATTTT
CDR3: CASSPGEGDYFDTQYF

size: .
J: TRBJ2-3
V: TRBV19
D: TRBD2
DNA: TGTGCCAGTGGGTATAGCGGGGGAAGCACAGATACGCAGTATTTT
CDR3: CASGYSGGSTDTQYF

size: .
J: TRBJ2-1
V: TRBV7-6
D: TRBD2
DNA: TGTGCCAGCACCCAAGCGGGGAGCTCCTACAATGAGCAGTTCTTC
CDR3: CASTQAGSSYNEQFF